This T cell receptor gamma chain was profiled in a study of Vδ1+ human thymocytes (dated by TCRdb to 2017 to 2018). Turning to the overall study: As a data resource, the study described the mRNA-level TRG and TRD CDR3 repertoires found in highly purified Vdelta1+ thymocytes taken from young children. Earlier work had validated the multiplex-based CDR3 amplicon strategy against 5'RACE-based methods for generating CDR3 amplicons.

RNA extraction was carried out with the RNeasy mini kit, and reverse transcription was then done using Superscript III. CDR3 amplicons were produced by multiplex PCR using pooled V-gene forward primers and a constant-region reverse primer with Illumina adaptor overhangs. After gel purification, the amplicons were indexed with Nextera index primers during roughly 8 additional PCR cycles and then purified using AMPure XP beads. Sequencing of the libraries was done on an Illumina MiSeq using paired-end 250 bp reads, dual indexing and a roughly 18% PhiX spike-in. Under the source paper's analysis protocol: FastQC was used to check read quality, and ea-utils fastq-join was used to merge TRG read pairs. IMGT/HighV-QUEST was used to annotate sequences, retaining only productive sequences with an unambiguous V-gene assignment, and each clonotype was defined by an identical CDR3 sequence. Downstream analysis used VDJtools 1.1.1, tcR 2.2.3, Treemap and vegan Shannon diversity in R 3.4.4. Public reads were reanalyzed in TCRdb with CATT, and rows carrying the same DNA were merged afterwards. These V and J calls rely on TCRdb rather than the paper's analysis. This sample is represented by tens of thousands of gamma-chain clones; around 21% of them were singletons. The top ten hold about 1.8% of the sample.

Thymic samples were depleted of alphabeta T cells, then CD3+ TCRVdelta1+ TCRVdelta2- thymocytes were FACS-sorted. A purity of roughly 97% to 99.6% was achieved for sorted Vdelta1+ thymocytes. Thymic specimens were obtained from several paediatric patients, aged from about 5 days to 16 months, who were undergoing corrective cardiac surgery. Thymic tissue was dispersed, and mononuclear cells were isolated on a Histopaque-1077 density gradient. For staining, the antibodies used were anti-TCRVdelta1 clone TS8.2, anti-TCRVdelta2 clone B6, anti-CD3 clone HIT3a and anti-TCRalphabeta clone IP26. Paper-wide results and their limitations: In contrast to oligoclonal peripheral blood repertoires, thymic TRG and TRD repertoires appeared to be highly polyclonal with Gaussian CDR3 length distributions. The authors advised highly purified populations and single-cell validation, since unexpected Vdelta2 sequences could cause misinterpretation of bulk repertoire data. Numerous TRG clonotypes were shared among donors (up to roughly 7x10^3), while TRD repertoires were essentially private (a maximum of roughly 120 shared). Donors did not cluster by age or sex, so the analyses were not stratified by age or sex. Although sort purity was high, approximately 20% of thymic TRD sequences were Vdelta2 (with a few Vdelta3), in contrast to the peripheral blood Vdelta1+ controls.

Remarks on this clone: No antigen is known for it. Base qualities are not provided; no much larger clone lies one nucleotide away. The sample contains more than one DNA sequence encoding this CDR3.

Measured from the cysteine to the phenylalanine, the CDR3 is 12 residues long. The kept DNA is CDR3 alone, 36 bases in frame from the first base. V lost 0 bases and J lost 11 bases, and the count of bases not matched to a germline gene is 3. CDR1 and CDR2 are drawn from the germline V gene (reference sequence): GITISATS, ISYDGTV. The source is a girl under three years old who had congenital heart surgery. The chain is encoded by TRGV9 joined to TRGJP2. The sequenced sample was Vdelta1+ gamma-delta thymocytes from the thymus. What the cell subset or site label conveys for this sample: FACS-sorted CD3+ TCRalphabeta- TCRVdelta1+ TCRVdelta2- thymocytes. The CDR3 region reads CALWEVHWIKTF. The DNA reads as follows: TGTGCCTTGTGGGAGGTGCACTGGATCAAGACGTTT.